This T cell receptor (beta chain) derives from a study of blood T cell repertoires in COVID-19. Overall study: In each case, the material was cDNA or gDNA derived from T cells, B-cell-depleted T cells, or PBMCs.

Authors' data handling: By means of reference gene primer amplification, nucleated cell counts were estimated. TCRdb keeps only in-frame clones here, not all; method: immunoSEQ multiplex PCR. V and J calls and clone size follow that table, whereas D and trimming were derived from the DNA. The sample yields some 160,000 clones, about 83% seen once. Germline CDR1 is KGHDR and CDR2 is SFDVKD. Trimming took 3 bases from V and 5 from J, leaving 6 bases between them. CDR3 length equals 13 residues. The sequence was collected from a woman in her 70s with COVID-19, enrolled during active disease. Sequencing used peripheral blood. The V and J genes are TRBV24-1 and TRBJ2-2; tentatively, D is TRBD1 (5 bases). The CDR3 reads CATSDPGTGELFF. Here the CDR3 DNA reads TGTGCCACCAGTGATCCAGGGACCGGGGAGCTGTTTTTT.